What follows are 2 T cell receptor beta chains derived from one specimen sequenced in a study of blood T cell repertoires in COVID-19. Sequenced by immunoSEQ multiplex PCR; TCRdb stores in-frame clones only, minus some. The repertoire consists of 150,000 to 200,000 clones, with approximately 90% occurring once and the leading ten covering 4.4%. The sample comprised peripheral blood. All receptors derive from a human donor in a cohort sampled during active COVID-19.

In its sample, this clone was seen many times. This sequence joins TRBV28 and TRBJ1-2; 7 nucleotides agree with TRBD1. CDR3 length equals 13 residues. Unmatched junction bases numbered 9, after V lost 10 bases and J lost 4 bases. CDR1 and CDR2 (germline): MDHEN, SYDVKM. The CDR3 DNA follows: TGTGCCACCGGAGGGGGCTCGGTCTATGGCTACACCTTC. It codes for CATGGGSVYGYTF.

The chain carries TRBV3-1 (or the pseudogene TRBV3-2) and TRBJ2-5, with TRBD2 identical over 13 bases. This CDR3 has 17 amino acids. The V gene's germline CDR1 is LGHDT and CDR2 YNNKEL (reference sequence). V was pared by 6 bases and J by 5 bases, with 12 bases of the junction left unmatched. CDR3 loop: CASSPTRLAGGQETQYF. DNA of the CDR3: TGTGCCAGCAGTCCAACAAGACTAGCGGGAGGACAGGAGACCCAGTACTTC.